Below are 20 T cell receptor beta chains sequenced from a single sample in a study of T cell responses to AZD1222 COVID-19 vaccine. TCRdb's table, derived via immunoSEQ multiplex PCR, lists solely in-frame clones and lacks some. Of approximately 140,000 clones in the sample, roughly 89% were seen once. The material sequenced was peripheral blood, taken 28 days after the second dose of the MenACWY control vaccine. These receptors originate from an adult who received the MenACWY meningococcal vaccine as a control.

The rearrangement uses TRBV19 and TRBJ2-5; 8 nucleotides line up with TRBD1. The CDR3 runs 15 residues. Germline V lookup: CDR1 LNHDA, CDR2 SQIVND (reference sequence). After removal of 5 bases from V and 9 bases from J, the junction contained 14 bases not matched to a gene. For the CDR3, the DNA is TGTGCCAGTAGTCCTTTGGACAGGGAAAGCGAGGCCCAGTACTTC. Protein sequence: CASSPLDRESEAQYF.

This clone showed up just once. The V call is TRBV19, the J call TRBJ2-5, with a weak D call TRBD1 (6 bases). CDR1 LNHDA and CDR2 SQIVND come from the germline V gene (reference sequence). The CDR3 runs 15 residues. V was shortened by 4 bases and J by 1 base, with 13 bases between the two germline ends. The CDR3 region is CASSSRGAPQETQYF. The CDR3 DNA reads as TGTGCCAGTAGTAGCAGGGGAGCCCCCCAAGAGACCCAGTACTTC.

This chain links TRBV10-3 with TRBJ2-5, with D hard to call. Deletions cut 6 bases from V and 1 base from J, with 18 bases between. Germline V gene lookup returns CDR1 ENHRY and CDR2 SYGVKD. The CDR3 runs to 16 residues. For the CDR3, the DNA is TGTGCCATCAGCCTCGCCGGGCCCTCAATCCAAGAGACCCAGTACTTC. Its protein product is CAISLAGPSIQETQYF.

The chain combines TRBV6-1 with TRBJ2-6, with D hard to call. Trimming removed 6 bases at V and 2 bases at J, with 11 bases between. CDR1 and CDR2 from the germline V gene are MNHNS and SASEGT. This CDR3 has 15 residues. CDR3 sequence reads: CASRPNFAGANVLTF. CDR3 in DNA: TGTGCCAGCAGACCGAACTTTGCTGGGGCCAACGTCCTGACTTTC.

The chain joins TRBV4-3 to TRBJ1-4; 12 bases are shared with TRBD1. Germline V gives CDR1 LGHNA, CDR2 YSLEER. V dropped 1 base and J dropped 7; count of bases not matched to a gene: 10. CDR3 size: 18 residues. The CDR3 bases are TGCGCCAGCAGCCAAGGGGGGACAGGGGGCTCGGTTGGTGAAAAACTGTTTTTT. Residues: CASSQGGTGGSVGEKLFF.

The genes are TRBV7-9 and TRBJ2-7; TRBD1 is a possible D gene (5 bases). CDR1 SEHNR and CDR2 FQNEAQ come from the germline V gene (reference sequence). The CDR3 contains 16 residues. Between the trimmed V and J ends, which lost 1 base and 0 bases, there was a span of 13 bases. This chain's CDR3 is CASSLGSGRGSYEQYF. In DNA, the CDR3 is TGTGCCAGCAGCTTAGGGTCTGGAAGGGGCTCCTACGAGCAGTACTTC.

The chain uses TRBV2 and TRBJ2-2; D may be TRBD1 (5 bases). CDR3 length: 16 amino acids. CDR1 SNHLY and CDR2 FYNNEI come from the germline V gene. V was pared by 2 bases and J by 1 base, with 11 bases between. The CDR3 protein is CASSEQGPLNTGELFF. The CDR3 nucleotides are TGTGCCAGCAGTGAACAGGGCCCCTTGAACACCGGGGAGCTGTTTTTT.

This rearrangement joins TRBV19 to TRBJ2-1; 8 positions match TRBD2. V shed 3 bases, J shed 6 bases, and the junction held 13 bases outside the gene matches. This CDR3 is 17 amino acids long. Germline V gene lookup returns CDR1 LNHDA and CDR2 SQIVND (reference sequence). CDR3 in amino acids: CASSIFRGTRPANEQFF. The DNA of the CDR3 is TGTGCCAGTAGTATCTTTCGTGGGACTAGACCCGCCAATGAGCAGTTCTTC.

The chain has TRBV7-2 and TRBJ2-2; 12 nucleotides align to TRBD2. Unmatched junction bases numbered 12, after V lost 7 bases and J lost 0 bases. The CDR3 is 19 residues long. Germline CDR1 reads SGHTA; CDR2 reads FQGNSA. CDR3 DNA sequence: TGTGCCAGCACCCCGTTCCTACTAGCGGGAGGCGCGAACACCGGGGAGCTGTTTTTT. Its protein is CASTPFLLAGGANTGELFF.

The rearrangement joins TRBV5-1 to TRBJ1-6, with TRBD1 matching over 9 bases. With 1 base clipped from V and 14 bases from J, the junction kept 16 bases outside the gene matches. This CDR3 is 17 amino acids long. CDR1 and CDR2 (germline): SGHRS, YFSETQ. The CDR3 DNA reads TGCGCCAGCAGCTTGACCGGGACAGGGTTCTCCGACTTCACCCTCCACTTT. Amino acid sequence: CASSLTGTGFSDFTLHF.

The rearrangement joins TRBV5-6 to TRBJ2-7; perhaps TRBD1 as D (6 bases). V lost 4 bases, J lost 7 bases, and 21 bases lay in between. CDR3 size: 15 residues. Germline V gene sequence: CDR1 SGHDT, CDR2 YYEEEE. CDR3 region: CASSPSGVRTEEQYF. In DNA form, the CDR3 reads TGTGCCAGCAGCCCTTCAGGGGTAAGGACTGAAGAGCAGTACTTC.

The chain recombines TRBV2 with TRBJ1-1; perhaps TRBD1 as D (5 bases). The germline V and J ends were trimmed by 7 bases and 8 bases, with 20 bases remaining between them. Germline assignment: CDR1 SNHLY and CDR2 FYNNEI. The CDR3 has 14 amino acids. This chain's CDR3 is CASTPLESGGEAFF. The CDR3 nucleotides read TGTGCCAGCACTCCCTTAGAGAGTGGGGGGGAAGCTTTCTTT.

The chain recombines TRBV5-1 with TRBJ2-5; TRBD1 agrees at 9 bases. Trimming at V came to 2 bases and at J to 5 bases, leaving 10 bases not matched to a gene. CDR1 and CDR2 (germline): SGHRS, YFSETQ. The CDR3 contains 16 residues. The CDR3 DNA reads TGCGCCAGCAGCTTAGCAGGACAGGGGATGGGGGAGACCCAGTACTTC. Its protein is CASSLAGQGMGETQYF.

The chain is built from TRBV7-3 and TRBJ1-1, with 8 bases lining up with TRBD1. V gave up 5 bases and J gave up 2 bases; unmatched junction bases: 10. This CDR3 has 16 amino acids. Germline V CDR1 and CDR2: SGHTA, FQGTGA. In DNA, the CDR3 is TGTGCCAGCAGCCAGGACAGGGCATTTGATAACACTGAAGCTTTCTTT. Protein: CASSQDRAFDNTEAFF.

This clone came up once. CDR3 nucleotides: TGTGCCAGCAGTTACTCGATTGCTGAAACCCAGTACTTC. Translating it yields CASSYSIAETQYF. V and J are TRBV6-2 or TRBV6-3 and TRBJ2-5, with D unresolved. The germline V and J ends were trimmed by 0 bases and 8 bases, with 10 bases remaining between them. Germline-derived CDR1 and CDR2 are MNHEY and SVGEGT. The CDR3 sequence is 13 residues long.

Concerning this clone itself: The sample has other DNA sequences that encode this CDR3 too. The chain combines TRBV7-2 with TRBJ2-3; no definite D call. This CDR3 has 12 residues. Trimming removed 8 bases at V and 0 bases at J, with 6 bases between. From germline, CDR1 is SGHTA and CDR2 FQGNSA. CDR3 residues: CASSPSTDTQYF. The CDR3 nucleotides are TGTGCCAGCTCACCTAGCACAGATACGCAGTATTTT.

This clone was seen just once. The chain joins TRBV5-5 to TRBJ2-1, with D possibly matching TRBD1 (6 bases). The CDR3 runs 15 residues. Germline V gene sequence: CDR1 SGHKS, CDR2 YYEKEE (reference sequence). V lost 0 bases, J lost 5 bases, and 12 bases lay in between. CDR3 sequence (DNA): TGTGCCAGCAGCTTGGGCCAGGGGATAGACAATGAGCAGTTCTTC. Translation: CASSLGQGIDNEQFF.

In this sample, this clone turned up once. This chain connects TRBV10-1 to TRBJ1-1; no reliable D call. V lost 6 bases and J lost 3, with 14 bases in between. This CDR3 spans 14 amino acids. Looked up from germline, CDR1 is WNHNN and CDR2 is SYGVQD (reference sequence). The CDR3 DNA sequence: TGCGCCAGCAGACGAGGGTGGAAATACACTGAAGCTTTCTTT. It is translated as CASRRGWKYTEAFF.

The rearrangement links TRBV18 to TRBJ1-1; 9 nucleotides agree with TRBD1. Germline-derived CDR1 and CDR2 are KGHSH and LQKENI. This CDR3 has 17 amino acids. V dropped 3 bases and J dropped 4; count of bases not matched to a gene: 12. CDR3 bases: TGTGCCAGCTCACCTAAAGGAACAGGGGGCGCAAGCACTGAAGCTTTCTTT. It yields the protein CASSPKGTGGASTEAFF.

The rearrangement joins TRBV5-6 to TRBJ1-5; no definite D call. Per the germline V gene, CDR1 is SGHDT and CDR2 is YYEEEE. The CDR3 totals 14 residues. V lost 0 bases, J lost 0 bases, and 4 bases lay in between. Here the CDR3 reads CASSLVNSNQPQHF. The CDR3 nucleotides read TGTGCCAGCAGCTTGGTTAATAGCAATCAGCCCCAGCATTTT.